This T cell receptor (beta chain) came from a study of blood T cells in healthy people across ages. Primed by a sample-barcoded 5' primer and a J-beta primer mix, a second PCR proceeded for about 6 to 11 cycles. TCRdb processed the 5' RACE reads anew with MiXCR; each CDR3 protein has one entry. Of fewer than 800,000 distinct CDR3 sequences in the sample, around 20% were seen once. This clonotype has just one count. The target antigen is unknown. The CDR3 has 13 residues. V shed 4 bases and J shed 3 bases, with 11 bases lying between them. Germline values: CDR1 DFQATT, CDR2 SNEGSKA (reference sequence). Findings of the study overall: Estimates drawn from one million T cells were deemed to understate diversity. Long-lived donors had more naive CD4+ cells and higher diversity than aged donors.

The clonotype originates from an older man in good health. The chain joins TRBV20-1 to TRBJ2-3; D might be TRBD2 (5 bases). Sequenced sample: blood. CDR3 sequence (DNA): TGCAGTGCTACTGGAGAGGGAACAGATACGCAGTATTTT. It specifies CSATGEGTDTQYF.